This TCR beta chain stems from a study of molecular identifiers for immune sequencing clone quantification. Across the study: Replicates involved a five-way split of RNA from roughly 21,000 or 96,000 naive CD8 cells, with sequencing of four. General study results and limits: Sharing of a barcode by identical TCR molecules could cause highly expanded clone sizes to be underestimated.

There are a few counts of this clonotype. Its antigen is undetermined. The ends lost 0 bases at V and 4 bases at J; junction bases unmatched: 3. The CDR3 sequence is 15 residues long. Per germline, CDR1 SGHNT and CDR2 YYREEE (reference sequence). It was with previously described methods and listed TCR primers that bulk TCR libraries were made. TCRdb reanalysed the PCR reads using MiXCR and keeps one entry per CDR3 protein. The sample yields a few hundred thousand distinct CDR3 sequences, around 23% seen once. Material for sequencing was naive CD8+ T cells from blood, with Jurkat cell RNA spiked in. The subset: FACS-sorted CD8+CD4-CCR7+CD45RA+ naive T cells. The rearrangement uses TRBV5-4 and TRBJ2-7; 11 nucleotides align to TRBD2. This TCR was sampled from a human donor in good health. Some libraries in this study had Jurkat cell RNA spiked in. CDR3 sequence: CASSLVVAGGYEQYF. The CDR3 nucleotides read TGTGCCAGCAGCTTGGTGGTAGCGGGAGGGTACGAGCAGTACTTC.